Sequencing of this T cell receptor (beta chain) was carried out in a study of shared clonotypes between healthy human individuals (dated by TCRdb to about 2020). The study in broad terms: The cohort comprised two women and a few men aged 18 to 49 years. For each donor, three plates each were used for CD4 naive and CD4 memory, two plates were used for CD8 naive, and one plate was used for CD8 memory. To increase sequencing depth and limit assay-specific biases, TCR repertoire library preparation and sequencing were carried out by different laboratories using diverse techniques. Leukapheresis yielded between about 0.9 and 9.5 billion PBMCs per donor. To estimate repertoire size and how much clonotypes are shared between individuals, the study performed deep sequencing of blood TCR repertoires from roughly five healthy adults. The paper's findings and limits, for the study overall: Across a few donors, approximately 4.6% of naive CD4, roughly 3.5% of naive CD8, roughly 2.3% of memory CD4, and around 0.4% of memory CD8 clonotypes were shared. Because the study included a small number of donors, the genetic and exposure-history diversity represented was limited. Incomplete sequencing was indicated by rarefaction of sorted-subset datasets, despite the large sequencing depth. Naive subsets generally had larger estimated clonotype richness than memory subsets did. Compared with non-shared clonotypes, clonotypes shared by all four sorted-subset donors had higher generation probabilities. Pairwise subsampling led to the expectation that sequencing depth would affect the degree of clonotype sharing among donors. Only blood was sampled, and tissue TCR repertoires likely differ from those in blood.

V is clipped by 7 bases and J by 0 bases, and the sequence between their germline boundaries is 13 bases long. Based on the germline V gene (reference sequence), the CDR1 and CDR2 sequences are LNHDA and SQIVND. The CDR3 measures 15 amino acids from cysteine to phenylalanine. CDR3 DNA is the only sequence kept; it has 45 bases, read in frame from the first base. Healthy HIV-negative adults with no recently reported acute infections or vaccinations were included as donors. All donors were Caucasian adults living in Nashville, Tennessee, USA. Magnetic negative selection was used to enrich CD4+ T cells, after which naive cells were positively selected on CD45RA and the negative fraction became the memory subset. Blood was obtained by leukapheresis, after which PBMCs were separated by Ficoll-Histopaque density gradient centrifugation and cryopreserved in liquid nitrogen vapor phase. Analytical flow cytometry was used to check the purity and quantity of every magnetically sorted T cell population. Each sorted fraction had its genomic DNA isolated and then quantified by UV absorbance on a Nanodrop 2000c.

This clone appeared a single time. Its antigen is unknown. Base qualities are not provided; no much larger clone lies one nucleotide away. Using the deep immunoSEQ assay, multiplex PCR amplified TCR CDR3 regions from genomic DNA. Extracted genomic DNA from each cell subset was spread evenly across all wells of several immunoSEQ 96-well plates, with each plate serving as a replicate. For sorted subsets, each replicate PCR was loaded with approximately 190 ng genomic DNA, equivalent to 30,000 or so T cell genomes. Purified libraries were measured with a Qubit 3.0 fluorometer, size-checked on a Bioanalyzer 2100, and measured again with the KAPA Library Quantification kit. Every immunoSEQ 96-well plate was sequenced on a dedicated single-read 150-cycle Illumina NextSeq 550 flow cell. Under the source paper's analysis protocol: Because the immunoSEQ output held only junctional sequences and lacked quality scores, the filtering could not match the filtering applied to full-length reads. Sequences were annotated with PyIR, a Python wrapper for IgBLAST v1.9, using IMGT germline references to assign V/J genes and CDR3. Reads were filtered out if the reads had weak V/J assignments (E-value above 1e-6), no CDR3, stop codons, out-of-frame junctions, or ambiguous translated residues. A V3J clonotype was defined by an identical inferred V gene, J gene, and CDR3 amino acid sequence. The percentage overlap between two repertoires was calculated by dividing the number of shared unique clonotypes by the size of the smaller repertoire. Richness of each repertoire was evaluated using RTK rarefaction, the Chao1 estimator, and Recon v2.1 estimates of unobserved clonotypes. Generation probabilities were computed with OLGA for all TCRbeta clonotypes obtained by the gDNA method from a handful of donors. TCRdb carries this immuneACCESS record with in-frame sequences only. Its versions omit some clonotypes, under half of them owing to an unresolved V gene in the studies checked, with the rest unexplained. V and J calls and clone size come straight from that table; D and trimming were deduced from the DNA. In this sample the table shows around 700,000 clones, roughly 72% of which occur a single time. The top ten constitute 1.5% to 2% of the sample.

Specimen: memory CD4+ T cells sorted from blood. In light of the paper, this sample's cell subset or site label describes: CD45RA-negative fraction. The TCR comes from a woman under 40 in good health. The rearrangement joined TRBV19 to TRBJ1-5; too little of a D gene remains to name it. The DNA sequence reads TGTGCCAGTATCCCATCAGAACTTAGCAATCAGCCCCAGCATTTT. Translation gives CASIPSELSNQPQHF.